One and the same sample provided the 2 T cell receptor beta chains below, sequenced in a study of shared clonotypes between healthy human individuals. The assay was immunoSEQ multiplex PCR, and TCRdb's table has in-frame clones only and misses some. The sample contains nearly 2 million clones, about 95% of which appear only once. CD45RO-negative, CCR7-selected cells formed the naive CD8 fraction, which excluded terminally differentiated effector memory CD45RA+ cells. Sequencing was done on a sample of naive CD8+ T cells sorted from blood. Receptor source: a man between 18 and 29 years old in good health.

This sequence joins TRBV5-4 and TRBJ2-7, with D possibly TRBD2 on 6 matching bases. The CDR3 is 14 amino acids. Trimming removed 0 bases at V and 6 bases at J, with 13 bases between. The germline gives CDR1 SGHNT, CDR2 YYREEE (reference sequence). CDR3 in amino acids: CASSLALLGGEQYF. CDR3 DNA sequence: TGTGCCAGCAGCTTGGCCCTGCTGGGAGGCGAGCAGTACTTC. Variable domain in full (rest from reference TRBV5-4 and TRBJ2-7): ETGVTQSPTHLIKTRGQQVTLRCSSQSGHNTVSWYQQALGQGPQFIFQYYREEENGRGNFPPRFSGLQFPNYSSELNVNALELDDSALYLCASSLALLGGEQYFGPGTRLTVT.

The gene calls are TRBV27 and TRBJ1-2; D is undetermined. V was pared by 4 bases and J by 8 bases, with 14 bases between. This CDR3 is built from 13 residues. Germline lookup yields CDR1 MNHEY and CDR2 SMNVEV (reference sequence). CDR3 region: CASSSPAIGGYTF. The CDR3 bases are TGTGCCAGCAGTTCCCCGGCTATCGGGGGCTACACCTTC.